The T cell receptor (beta chain) described here comes from a study of blood T cell repertoires in COVID-19. Study context: Samples of COVID-19 (acute and convalescent) were obtained from the United States, Italy and Spain.

Trimming left V 4 bases short and J 1 base short, with 18 bases between. The CDR3 runs 16 residues. Germline-derived CDR1 and CDR2 are SGHNT and YYREEE (reference sequence). Sequenced by immunoSEQ multiplex PCR; TCRdb stores in-frame clones only, minus some. The data hold about 130,000 clones, with 84% observed a single time. The rearrangement links TRBV5-4 to TRBJ2-7; D may be TRBD2 (7 bases). The sample taken for sequencing was peripheral blood. The receptor was derived from a human donor in a cohort sampled during active COVID-19. CDR3 DNA sequence: TGTGCCAGCAGCCCCGCACGGGGGGCCAAGTCCTACGAGCAGTACTTC. Encoded protein: CASSPARGAKSYEQYF.